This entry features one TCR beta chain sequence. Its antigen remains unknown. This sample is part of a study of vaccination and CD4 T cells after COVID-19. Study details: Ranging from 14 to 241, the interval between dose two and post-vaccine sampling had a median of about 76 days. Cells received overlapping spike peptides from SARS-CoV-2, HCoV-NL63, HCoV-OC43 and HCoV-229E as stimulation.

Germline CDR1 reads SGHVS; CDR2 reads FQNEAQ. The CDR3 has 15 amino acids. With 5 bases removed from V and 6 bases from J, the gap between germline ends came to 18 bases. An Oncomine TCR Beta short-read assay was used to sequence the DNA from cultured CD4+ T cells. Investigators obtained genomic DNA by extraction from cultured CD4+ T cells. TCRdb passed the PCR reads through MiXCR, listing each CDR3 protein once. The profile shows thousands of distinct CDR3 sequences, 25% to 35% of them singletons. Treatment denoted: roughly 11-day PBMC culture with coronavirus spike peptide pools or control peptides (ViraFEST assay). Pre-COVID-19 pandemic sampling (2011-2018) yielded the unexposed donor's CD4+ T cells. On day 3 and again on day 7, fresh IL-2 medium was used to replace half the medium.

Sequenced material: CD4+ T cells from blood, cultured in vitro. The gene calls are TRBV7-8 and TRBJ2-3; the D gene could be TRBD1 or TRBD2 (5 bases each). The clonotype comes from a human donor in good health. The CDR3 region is CASSGRDGQVDTQYF. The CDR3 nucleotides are TGTGCCAGCAGCGGCCGGGACGGGCAGGTCGATACGCAGTATTTT.